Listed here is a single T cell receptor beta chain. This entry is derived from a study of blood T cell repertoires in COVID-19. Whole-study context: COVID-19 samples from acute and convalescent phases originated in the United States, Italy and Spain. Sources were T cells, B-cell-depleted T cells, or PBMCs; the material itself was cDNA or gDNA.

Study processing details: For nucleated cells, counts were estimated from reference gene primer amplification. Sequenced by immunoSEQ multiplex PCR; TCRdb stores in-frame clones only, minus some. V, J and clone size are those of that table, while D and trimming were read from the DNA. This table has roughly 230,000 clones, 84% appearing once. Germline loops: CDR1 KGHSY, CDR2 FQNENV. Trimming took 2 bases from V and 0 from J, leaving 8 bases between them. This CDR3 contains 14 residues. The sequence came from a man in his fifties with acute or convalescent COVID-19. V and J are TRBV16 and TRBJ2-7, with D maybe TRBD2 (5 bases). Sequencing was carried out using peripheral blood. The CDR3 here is CASSQMRDSYEQYF. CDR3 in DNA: TGTGCCAGCAGCCAAATGAGGGACTCCTACGAGCAGTACTTC.